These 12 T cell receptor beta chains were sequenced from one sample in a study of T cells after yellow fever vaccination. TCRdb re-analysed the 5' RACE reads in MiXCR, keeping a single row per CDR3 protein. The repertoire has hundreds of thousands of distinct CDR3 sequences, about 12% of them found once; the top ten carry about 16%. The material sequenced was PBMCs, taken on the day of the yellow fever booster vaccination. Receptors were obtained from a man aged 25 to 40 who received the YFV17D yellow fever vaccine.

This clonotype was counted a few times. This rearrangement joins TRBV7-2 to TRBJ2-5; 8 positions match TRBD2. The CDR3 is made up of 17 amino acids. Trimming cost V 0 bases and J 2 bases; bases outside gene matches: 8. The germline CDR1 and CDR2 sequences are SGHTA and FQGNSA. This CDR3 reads CASSLALSSGLQETQYF. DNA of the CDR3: TGTGCCAGCAGCTTAGCGCTGTCTAGCGGGCTACAAGAGACCCAGTACTTC.

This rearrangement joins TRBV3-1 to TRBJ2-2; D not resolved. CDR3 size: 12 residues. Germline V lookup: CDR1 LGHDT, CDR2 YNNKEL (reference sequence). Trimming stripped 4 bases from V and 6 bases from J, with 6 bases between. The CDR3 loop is CASSPMSGELFF. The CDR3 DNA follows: TGTGCCAGCAGCCCCATGTCCGGGGAGCTGTTTTTT.

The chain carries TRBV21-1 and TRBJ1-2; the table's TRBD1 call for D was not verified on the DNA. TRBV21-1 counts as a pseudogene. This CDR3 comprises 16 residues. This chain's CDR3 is CASRTGRGEGNDGYTF. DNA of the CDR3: TGTGCCAGCCGGACCGGCAGGGGCGAGGGGAATGACGGCTACACCTTC.

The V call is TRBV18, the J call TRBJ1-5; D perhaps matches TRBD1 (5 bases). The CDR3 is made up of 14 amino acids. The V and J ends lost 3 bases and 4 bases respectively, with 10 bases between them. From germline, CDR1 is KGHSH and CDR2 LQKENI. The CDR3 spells CASSPAGRNQPQHF. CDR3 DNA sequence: TGTGCCAGCTCACCGGCAGGGAGGAATCAGCCCCAGCATTTT.

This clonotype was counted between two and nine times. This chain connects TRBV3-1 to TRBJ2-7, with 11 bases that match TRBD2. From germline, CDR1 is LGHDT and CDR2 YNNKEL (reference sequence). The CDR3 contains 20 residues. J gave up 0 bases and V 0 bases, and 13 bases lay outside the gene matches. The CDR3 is CASSQDWGTATSGSSYEQYF. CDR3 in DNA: TGTGCCAGCAGCCAAGATTGGGGGACAGCTACTAGCGGGAGCTCCTACGAGCAGTACTTC.

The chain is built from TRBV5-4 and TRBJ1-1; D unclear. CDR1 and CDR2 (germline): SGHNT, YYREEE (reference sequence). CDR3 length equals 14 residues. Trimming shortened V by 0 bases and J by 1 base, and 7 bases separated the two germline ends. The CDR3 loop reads CASSLDAGNTEAFF. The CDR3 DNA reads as TGTGCCAGCAGCTTGGATGCGGGGAACACTGAAGCTTTCTTT.

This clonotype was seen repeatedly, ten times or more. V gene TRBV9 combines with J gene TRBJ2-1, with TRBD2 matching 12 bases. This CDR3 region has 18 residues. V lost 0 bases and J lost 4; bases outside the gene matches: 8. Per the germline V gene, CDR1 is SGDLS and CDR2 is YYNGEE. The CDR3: CASSVGLSTSGSYNEQFF. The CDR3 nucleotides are TGTGCCAGCAGCGTAGGACTATCGACTAGCGGGAGTTACAATGAGCAGTTCTTC.

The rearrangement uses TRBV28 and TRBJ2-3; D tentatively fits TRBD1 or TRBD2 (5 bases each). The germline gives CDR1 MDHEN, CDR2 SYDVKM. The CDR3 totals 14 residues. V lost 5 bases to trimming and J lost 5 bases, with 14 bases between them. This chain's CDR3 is CASSEGWIKDTQYF. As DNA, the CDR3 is TGTGCCAGCAGTGAGGGGTGGATTAAAGATACGCAGTATTTT.

CDR3 coding DNA: TGTGCCAGCCTCCCTCCCGGGACAACGAACACTGAAGCTTTCTTT. It encodes CASLPPGTTNTEAFF. This sequence joins TRBV6-1 and TRBJ1-1, with D perhaps matching TRBD1 (6 bases). This CDR3 contains 15 residues. V was trimmed by 8 bases and J by 1 base, leaving 17 bases between them. CDR1 and CDR2 (germline): MNHNS, SASEGT.

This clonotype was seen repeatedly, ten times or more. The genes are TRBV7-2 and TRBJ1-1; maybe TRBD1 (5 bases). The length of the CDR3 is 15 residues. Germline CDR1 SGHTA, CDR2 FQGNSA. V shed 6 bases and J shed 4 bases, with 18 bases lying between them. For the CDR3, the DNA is TGTGCCAGCAGTTTGACCAAGGGGAAGTTCACTGAAGCTTTCTTT. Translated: CASSLTKGKFTEAFF.

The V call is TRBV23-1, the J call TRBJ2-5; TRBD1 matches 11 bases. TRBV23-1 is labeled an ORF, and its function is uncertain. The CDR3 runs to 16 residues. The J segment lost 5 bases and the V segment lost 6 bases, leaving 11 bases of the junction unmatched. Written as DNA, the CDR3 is TGCGCCAGCAGACCAAACCGGGACAGGGGGTGTGAGACCCAGTACTTC. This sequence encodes CASRPNRDRGCETQYF.

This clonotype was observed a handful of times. In nucleotides, the CDR3 is TGTGCCAGCACCCGGGACAGCTTGAACGAAAAACTGTTTTTT. It yields the protein CASTRDSLNEKLFF. This chain links TRBV28 with TRBJ1-4; 7 positions agree with TRBD1. The junction had 10 bases not matched to a gene; V was cut back by 7 bases and J by 8 bases. Germline CDR1 and CDR2: MDHEN and SYDVKM. This CDR3 spans 14 amino acids.